This entry lists 2 T cell receptor beta chains sequenced from one sample in a study of cytomegalovirus exposure and HLA in healthy donors. The PCR had 60 Vbeta and 13 Jbeta primers. TCRdb keeps only in-frame clones here, not all; method: immunoSEQ multiplex PCR. The sample includes about 130,000 clones, about four fifths of them seen just once. The sequenced sample was PBMCs. These receptors came from a woman aged 40 to 49 in good health and CMV-seronegative.

This chain connects TRBV5-1 to TRBJ2-3; the D gene is possibly TRBD2 (7 bases). The V gene lost 2 bases and the J gene lost 3 bases, with 13 bases spanning the gap. From germline, CDR1 is SGHRS and CDR2 YFSETQ. The length of the CDR3 is 15 residues. CDR3 DNA: TGCGCCAGCAGCTTACAGGGAGGGGGGACAGATACGCAGTATTTT. Its protein product is CASSLQGGGTDTQYF.

The chain carries TRBV5-1 and TRBJ2-5; 8 bases map to TRBD2. In germline, CDR1 is SGHRS, CDR2 YFSETQ. After removal of 4 bases from V and 2 bases from J, the junction contained 4 bases not matched to a gene. This CDR3 spans 14 amino acids. The CDR3 protein is CASSSSSGQETQYF. The CDR3 nucleotides read TGCGCCAGCAGCAGCTCTAGCGGGCAAGAGACCCAGTACTTC.